This TCR beta chain was documented in a study of cytomegalovirus exposure and HLA in healthy donors. General study points: Certain sequence variants were highly shared and formed a cluster, and this cluster was likely a sequencing artifact. Analysis performed later showed TCR beta chains linked to HLA being more clonally expanded than equally common others.

This clone was counted a single time. The antigen is not known. PCR amplification relied on 60 Vbeta primers (plus 13 Jbeta primers). Assay used: immunoSEQ multiplex PCR; TCRdb lists only in-frame clones, some missing. The profile shows 100,000 to 150,000 clones, 81% of them singletons. The CDR3 loop spans 17 amino acids. Germline CDR1 and CDR2: LNHDA and SQIVND (reference sequence). V was clipped by 8 bases and J by 4 bases; unmatched bases: 17. The source of this sequence is a man aged 18 to 29 in good health and CMV-seronegative. The chain links TRBV19 to TRBJ1-1; 9 positions match TRBD1. Material for sequencing was PBMCs. DNA of the CDR3: TGTGCCAGTGGGGCACAGGGGGCCAAACCTGCTGGCACTGAAGCTTTCTTT. It yields the protein CASGAQGAKPAGTEAFF.